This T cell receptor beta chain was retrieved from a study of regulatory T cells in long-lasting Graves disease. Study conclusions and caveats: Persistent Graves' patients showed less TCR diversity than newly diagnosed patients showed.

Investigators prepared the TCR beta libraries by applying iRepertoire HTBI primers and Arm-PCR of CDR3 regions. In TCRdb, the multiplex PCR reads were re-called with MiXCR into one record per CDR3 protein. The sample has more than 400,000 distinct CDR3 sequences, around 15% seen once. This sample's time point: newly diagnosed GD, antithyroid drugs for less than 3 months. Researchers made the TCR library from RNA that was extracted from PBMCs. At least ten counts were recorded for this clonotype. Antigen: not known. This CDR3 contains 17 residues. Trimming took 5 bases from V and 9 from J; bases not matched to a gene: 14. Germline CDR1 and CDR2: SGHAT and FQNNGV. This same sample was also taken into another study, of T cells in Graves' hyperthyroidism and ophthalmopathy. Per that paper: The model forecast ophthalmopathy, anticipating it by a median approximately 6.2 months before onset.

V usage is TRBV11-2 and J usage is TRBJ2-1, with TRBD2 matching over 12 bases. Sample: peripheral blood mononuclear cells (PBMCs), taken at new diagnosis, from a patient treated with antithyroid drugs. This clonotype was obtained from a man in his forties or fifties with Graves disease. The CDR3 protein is CASSPGLGLAGWGEQFF. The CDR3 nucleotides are TGTGCCAGCAGCCCGGGCCTCGGACTAGCGGGATGGGGTGAGCAGTTCTTC.